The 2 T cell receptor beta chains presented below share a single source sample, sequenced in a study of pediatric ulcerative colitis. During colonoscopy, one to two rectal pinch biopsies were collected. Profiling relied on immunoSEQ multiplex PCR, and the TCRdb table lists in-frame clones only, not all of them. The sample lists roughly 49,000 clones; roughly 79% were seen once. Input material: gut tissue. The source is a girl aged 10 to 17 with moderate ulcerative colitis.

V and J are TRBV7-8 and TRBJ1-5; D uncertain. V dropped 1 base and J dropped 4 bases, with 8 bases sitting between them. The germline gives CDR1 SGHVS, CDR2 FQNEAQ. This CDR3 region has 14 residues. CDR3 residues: CASSLVRRNQPQHF. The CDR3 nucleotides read TGTGCCAGCAGCTTAGTTCGGCGGAATCAGCCCCAGCATTTT. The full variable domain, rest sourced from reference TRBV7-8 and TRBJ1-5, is GAGVSQSPRYKVAKRGQDVALRCDPISGHVSLFWYQQALGQGPEFLTYFQNEAQLDKSGLPSDRFFAERPEGSVSTLKIQRTQQEDSAVYLCASSLVRRNQPQHFGDGTRLSIL.

The CDR3 sequence is CASSLRELSGNTIYF. DNA for the CDR3: TGTGCCAGCAGCTTGAGGGAACTCTCTGGAAACACCATATATTTT. The chain employs TRBV7-2 and TRBJ1-3; the D is unclear. The CDR3 runs to 15 residues. CDR1 SGHTA and CDR2 FQGNSA come from the germline V gene. V was shortened by 3 bases and J by 0 bases, with 9 bases between the two germline ends.